These T cell receptor beta chains were read from a single sample in a study of identical twins. Using its own MiXCR run on the 5' RACE reads, TCRdb lists one record per CDR3 protein. This table holds 700,000 to 950,000 distinct CDR3 sequences, approximately 13% found once. These data also formed part of another study, on yellow fever vaccine responses in identical twins.

Sequenced material: PBMCs. The receptors shown here come from a young woman in good health. CDR3s include the opening cysteine and the closing phenylalanine or tryptophan. A D gene is named only where the DNA matches it firmly. Clone size is stated in some rows and not others, as once, few, many or a class when expanded.

-	-	TRBV20-1	TRBJ2-1	CSATPDNEQFF	TGCAGTGCTACTCCGGACAATGAGCAGTTCTTC
few	TRBD1	TRBV20-1	TRBJ2-5	CSALTGGVWVTQYF	TGCAGTGCCCTGACAGGGGGTGTCTGGGTGACCCAGTACTTC
-	-	TRBV4-1	TRBJ1-1	CASSQQGQRTEAFF	TGCGCCAGCAGCCAACAGGGGCAGAGGACTGAAGCTTTCTTT
-	-	TRBV5-5	TRBJ2-2	CASSQQGGGDTGELFF	TGTGCCAGCAGCCAACAGGGCGGAGGGGACACCGGGGAGCTGTTTTTT
-	TRBD1	TRBV25-1	TRBJ1-2	CASSEGDRVSGYTF	TGTGCCAGCAGTGAAGGGGACAGGGTGTCTGGCTACACCTTC
-	TRBD2	TRBV19	TRBJ2-3	CASSIGTSGVQNTQYF	TGTGCCAGTAGTATCGGGACTAGCGGTGTGCAGAACACGCAGTATTTT
few	-	TRBV12-3/TRBV12-4	TRBJ2-3	CASSFLGGGGGTDTQYF	TGTGCCAGCAGTTTTCTAGGAGGGGGCGGTGGCACAGATACGCAGTATTTT
-	-	TRBV29-1	TRBJ2-1	CSADVGLGSYNEQFF	TGCAGCGCTGATGTGGGCCTGGGCTCCTACAATGAGCAGTTCTTC
few	TRBD2	TRBV29-1	TRBJ2-5	CSAGLAGTHQGLGETQYF	TGCAGCGCAGGACTAGCGGGAACTCACCAAGGTTTGGGAGAGACCCAGTACTTC
-	-	TRBV9	TRBJ2-1	CASSPRSSLSYNEQFF	TGTGCCAGCAGCCCCCGTTCTTCGCTCTCCTACAATGAGCAGTTCTTC
many	-	TRBV20-1	TRBJ2-7	CSARGAEGSAYEQYF	TGCAGTGCTAGAGGGGCGGAGGGATCAGCCTACGAGCAGTACTTC
few	TRBD2	TRBV12-3/TRBV12-4	TRBJ2-1	CASSQIAGGREQFF	TGTGCCAGCAGCCAAATAGCGGGGGGGCGTGAGCAGTTCTTC
-	TRBD1	TRBV27	TRBJ1-2	CASSSTGTGIPLNYGYTF	TGTGCCAGCAGTTCAACGGGGACAGGGATTCCCCTAAACTATGGCTACACCTTC
few	-	TRBV6-4	TRBJ2-3	CASSDGLATDTQYF	TGTGCCAGCAGTGACGGGCTAGCCACAGATACGCAGTATTTT
few	-	TRBV5-1	TRBJ2-2	CASSLDGGPTGELFF	TGCGCCAGCAGCTTGGATGGGGGACCCACCGGGGAGCTGTTTTTT
few	TRBD1	TRBV29-1	TRBJ1-2	CSAAGQGTSYGYTF	TGCAGCGCTGCCGGACAGGGGACCTCCTATGGCTACACCTTC
few	-	TRBV28	TRBJ2-4	CASRKTGSKNIQYF	TGTGCCAGCAGAAAGACAGGTTCCAAAAACATTCAGTACTTC
-	-	TRBV29-1	TRBJ1-2	CSVVVMGQFDGYTF	TGCAGCGTTGTTGTAATGGGACAATTCGATGGCTACACCTTC
-	-	TRBV20-1	TRBJ2-2	CSGFILRTGELFF	TGCAGCGGGTTTATTTTGAGGACCGGGGAGCTGTTTTTT
-	-	TRBV6-5	TRBJ1-3	CASSYDGGAGNTIYF	TGTGCCAGCAGTTACGACGGGGGCGCCGGAAACACCATATATTTT
-	-	TRBV28	TRBJ2-6	CASSSQLSGANVLTF	TGTGCCAGCAGTTCCCAACTCTCTGGGGCCAACGTCCTGACTTTC
-	TRBD2	TRBV3-1	TRBJ2-1	CASSGGGDRNEQFF	TGTGCCAGCAGCGGCGGGGGGGATAGGAATGAGCAGTTCTTC
many	-	TRBV3-1	TRBJ1-5	CASSLTRHNQPQHF	TGTGCCAGCAGCCTTACCCGGCACAATCAGCCCCAGCATTTT
-	TRBD2	TRBV10-3	TRBJ2-7	CATTGGNRTSGSLAQYF	TGTGCCACAACAGGGGGCAACCGGACTAGCGGGAGTTTGGCGCAGTACTTC
-	-	TRBV12-3/TRBV12-4	TRBJ2-4	CASSLSGQLNIQYF	TGTGCCAGCAGTTTGAGTGGACAGTTAAACATTCAGTACTTC
-	-	TRBV7-2	TRBJ2-1	CASSYNRDNEQFF	TGTGCCAGCAGCTATAACAGGGACAATGAGCAGTTCTTC
few	-	TRBV28	TRBJ2-6	CASSPRGGANVLTF	TGTGCCAGCAGTCCCCGGGGCGGGGCCAACGTCCTGACTTTC
few	TRBD1	TRBV28	TRBJ1-2	CASSLDSGQGLYGYTF	TGTGCCAGCAGTTTAGATTCGGGACAGGGCCTTTATGGCTACACCTTC
-	-	TRBV6-5	TRBJ1-6	CASSYQAERDSPLHF	TGTGCCAGCAGTTACCAGGCAGAAAGAGATTCACCCCTCCACTTT
many	-	TRBV9	TRBJ1-2	CASSVQQGETYGYTF	TGTGCCAGCAGCGTTCAACAGGGCGAAACCTATGGCTACACCTTC
few	-	TRBV20-1	TRBJ2-3	CSARSTRTGADTQYF	TGCAGTGCTAGATCCACCCGGACTGGGGCAGATACGCAGTATTTT
few	-	TRBV15	TRBJ2-7	CATSSSSVNSEQYF	TGTGCCACCAGCAGCTCTAGCGTAAACTCCGAGCAGTACTTC
many	TRBD2	TRBV12-3/TRBV12-4	TRBJ2-1	CASSLSSGGEQFF	TGTGCCAGCAGTTTATCTAGCGGGGGGGAGCAGTTCTTC
-	TRBD2	TRBV7-8	TRBJ2-5	CASFSGPTTLETQYF	TGTGCCAGCTTTAGCGGGCCCACCACTTTGGAGACCCAGTACTTC
many	-	TRBV7-7	TRBJ1-1	CASSLGTGQNTEAFF	TGTGCCAGCAGCTTAGGCACAGGTCAGAACACTGAAGCTTTCTTT
many	-	TRBV10-3	TRBJ1-3	CAIKGSQSSGNTIYF	TGTGCCATCAAGGGGTCCCAGAGCTCTGGAAACACCATATATTTT
-	TRBD1	TRBV4-1	TRBJ2-1	CASTPGTGDYNEQFF	TGCGCCAGCACCCCCGGGACAGGGGACTACAATGAGCAGTTCTTC
-	-	TRBV7-8	TRBJ1-6	CASSLDSEKNSPLHF	TGTGCCAGCAGCTTAGACTCTGAGAAAAATTCACCCCTCCACTTT
many	-	TRBV24-1	TRBJ1-5	CATSDLNSNQPQHF	TGTGCCACCAGTGATCTGAATAGCAATCAGCCCCAGCATTTT
few	TRBD1	TRBV12-3/TRBV12-4	TRBJ1-1	CASSLGQGALLAEAFF	TGTGCCAGCAGTTTAGGGCAGGGGGCATTGTTAGCTGAAGCTTTCTTT
-	-	TRBV10-2	TRBJ1-5	CASSDGGGGMSNQPQHF	TGCGCCAGCAGTGATGGTGGGGGAGGCATGAGCAATCAGCCCCAGCATTTT
few	-	TRBV6-1	TRBJ2-7	CASSEARRRGGYEQYF	TGTGCCAGCAGTGAAGCGCGACGTAGGGGTGGGTACGAGCAGTACTTC
-	-	TRBV20-1	TRBJ2-4	CSAKSGRAKNIQYF	TGCAGTGCAAAGAGCGGGCGAGCCAAAAACATTCAGTACTTC
-	-	TRBV20-1	TRBJ2-6	CSAKTRDFGANVLTF	TGCAGTGCTAAAACCCGGGACTTTGGGGCCAACGTCCTGACTTTC
few	-	TRBV5-1	TRBJ1-2	CASSLAGERRDGYTF	TGCGCCAGCAGCTTGGCCGGCGAGCGCCGGGATGGCTACACCTTC
many	-	TRBV3-1	TRBJ2-7	CASSQGVGAYEQYF	TGTGCCAGCAGCCAAGGGGTGGGAGCCTACGAGCAGTACTTC
-	-	TRBV4-1	TRBJ2-3	CASSQVEGMFSTDTQYF	TGCGCCAGCAGCCAAGTGGAGGGAATGTTTAGCACAGATACGCAGTATTTT
-	-	TRBV20-1	TRBJ1-1	CSARGTVYTEAFF	TGCAGTGCTAGGGGGACCGTATACACTGAAGCTTTCTTT